This T cell receptor (beta chain) is from a study of identical twins. Overall study results and limits: The degree of excess twin sharing was weaker in beta out-of-frame sequences.

Of note for this clonotype: Its antigen remains unidentified.

The CDR3 loop spans 15 amino acids. The germline V and J ends were trimmed by 1 base and 6 bases, with 10 bases remaining between them. Using its own MiXCR run on the 5' RACE reads, TCRdb lists one record per CDR3 protein. The table includes under 900,000 distinct CDR3 sequences, around 12% detected once. The sample was also reused in another study, on yellow fever vaccine responses in identical twins.

The V gene is TRBV12-3 or TRBV12-4, the J gene TRBJ1-6; unclear D gene. Sequenced material: PBMCs. This TCR derives from a woman aged 18 to 35 in good health. The CDR3 spells CASSLGFESNSPLHF. The CDR3 coding sequence is TGTGCCAGCAGTTTAGGTTTCGAATCTAATTCACCCCTCCACTTT.